The next 14 T cell receptor beta chains were all read from a single sample in a study of CD8 T cells in Susac syndrome. Random hexamers were used to reverse transcribe about 0.45 to 1 ug of RNA. TCRdb processed the immunoSEQ multiplex PCR reads anew with MiXCR; each CDR3 protein has one entry. This sample carries 150,000 to 200,000 distinct CDR3 sequences, 90% to 95% of them seen once, and the ten largest clones take 0.093%. Sequenced: CD4+ T cells from PBMCs. The receptors derive from a human donor with multiple sclerosis.

The chain carries TRBV27 and TRBJ1-1, with no clear D. The CDR3 sequence is 14 residues long. Deletions cut 4 bases from V and 10 bases from J, with 19 bases between. Germline loops: CDR1 MNHEY, CDR2 SMNVEV (reference sequence). CDR3 residues: CASSSPSIGTRAFF. The CDR3, as DNA: TGTGCCAGCAGTTCCCCATCTATTGGCACTAGAGCTTTCTTT.

The chain has TRBV29-1 and TRBJ2-1; 11 nucleotides align to TRBD2. Losses at the gene ends were 3 bases for V and 4 bases for J; bases not matched to a gene: 8. CDR1 and CDR2 from the germline V gene are SQVTM and ANQGSEA. The CDR3 consists of 16 residues. CDR3 sequence reads: CSVDPLAGGGYNEQFF. The CDR3 DNA sequence: TGCAGCGTTGATCCCCTAGCGGGAGGTGGATACAATGAGCAGTTCTTC.

The V and J genes are TRBV24-1 and TRBJ2-1; 11 nucleotides agree with TRBD1. CDR3 length: 19 residues. V gave up 3 bases and J gave up 1 base; unmatched junction bases: 10. Germline V gives CDR1 KGHDR, CDR2 SFDVKD. This chain's CDR3 is CATSDTGTGGKRSYNEQFF. The CDR3 region has the DNA TGTGCCACCAGTGATACCGGGACAGGGGGAAAGAGGTCCTACAATGAGCAGTTCTTC.

The genes are TRBV7-8 and TRBJ2-1; weak D call: TRBD1 (5 bases). This CDR3 spans 14 amino acids. The V end lost 5 bases, the J end lost 6 bases, and 14 bases lay between the germline ends. Germline CDR1 SGHVS, CDR2 FQNEAQ. The DNA for the CDR3 is TGTGCCAGCAGCCCGAAAGGGGCCTTCAATGAGCAGTTCTTC. Amino acid sequence: CASSPKGAFNEQFF.

The count of this clonotype is one. This rearrangement joins TRBV2 to TRBJ2-7, with 9 positions matching TRBD1. Germline V gives CDR1 SNHLY, CDR2 FYNNEI. Trimming removed 7 bases from V and 2 bases from J; junction bases left unmatched: 3. The CDR3 totals 13 residues. In nucleotides, the CDR3 is TGTGCCAGCACGCGGACAGGGGCCTACGAGCAGTACTTC. Its protein product is CASTRTGAYEQYF.

This clonotype was recorded only once. The chain links TRBV7-9 to TRBJ2-7; weak D call: TRBD1 (5 bases). V was pared by 5 bases and J by 5 bases, with 16 bases between. Germline values: CDR1 SEHNR, CDR2 FQNEAQ (reference sequence). The CDR3 is 14 residues long. The CDR3 nucleotides are TGTGCCAGCAGCCTAGACAGCGATAAAGACGAGCAGTACTTC. Its translation: CASSLDSDKDEQYF. Together with reference TRBV7-9 and TRBJ2-7, the CDR3 gives the full variable domain: DTGVSQNPRHKITKRGQNVTFRCDPISEHNRLYWYRQTLGQGPEFLTYFQNEAQLEKSRLLSDRFSAERPKGSFSTLEIQRTEQGDSAMYLCASSLDSDKDEQYFGPGTRLTVT.

The V call is TRBV15, the J call TRBJ2-7; the match to TRBD1 covers 7 bases. Looked up from germline, CDR1 is LNHNV and CDR2 is YYDKDF (reference sequence). The CDR3 sequence is 14 residues long. V shed 5 bases and J 4 bases; nucleotides not matched to a gene: 8. CDR3 DNA sequence: TGTGCCACCAGCTTGACCGGGACAGCATACGAGCAGTACTTC. Amino acids: CATSLTGTAYEQYF.

The chain carries TRBV3-1 and TRBJ2-5, with D perhaps TRBD2 (7 bases). This CDR3 is built from 15 residues. The V gene's germline CDR1 is LGHDT and CDR2 YNNKEL (reference sequence). Trimming pared 0 bases from V and 9 bases from J, leaving 17 bases between. This CDR3 is CASSQDGGARLAQYF. The CDR3 coding sequence is TGTGCCAGCAGCCAAGATGGGGGGGCGAGGTTGGCCCAGTACTTC.

The V gene is TRBV30, the J gene TRBJ1-2; no clear D gene. Germline V lookup: CDR1 GTSNPN, CDR2 SVGIG (reference sequence). Between the trimmed V and J ends, which lost 4 bases and 8 bases, there was a span of 11 bases. The CDR3 has 11 amino acids. In nucleotides, the CDR3 is TGTGCCTGGACCTGGGGAGGAGGCTACACCTTC. Its translation is CAWTWGGGYTF.

DNA for the CDR3: TGCAGTGCTGGGACAGGGAACCAGCCCCAGCATTTT. This translates into CSAGTGNQPQHF. This chain links TRBV20-1 with TRBJ1-5; the match to TRBD1 covers 9 bases. Germline assignment: CDR1 DFQATT and CDR2 SNEGSKA (reference sequence). The trim removed 5 bases at V and 7 bases at J, leaving 3 bases unmatched. CDR3 size: 12 residues.

The chain recombines TRBV30 with TRBJ1-2; 8 bases fit TRBD1. From germline, CDR1 is GTSNPN and CDR2 SVGIG (reference sequence). The CDR3 totals 14 residues. The V segment lost 1 base and the J segment 4 bases; nucleotides outside the gene matches: 5. CDR3 nucleotide sequence: TGTGCCTGGAGTGACCAAGACAGGGGCTATGGCTACACCTTC. This encodes CAWSDQDRGYGYTF. Full variable domain (rest looked up from reference TRBV30 and TRBJ1-2): SQTIHQWPATLVQPVGSPLSLECTVEGTSNPNLYWYRQAAGRGLQLLFYSVGIGQISSEVPQNLSASRPQDRQFILSSKKLLLSDSGFYLCAWSDQDRGYGYTFGSGTRLTVV.

The chain is built from TRBV3-1 and TRBJ2-7; D unclear. The V and J ends lost 2 bases and 2 bases respectively, with 10 bases between them. CDR3 length: 14 amino acids. Germline-derived CDR1 and CDR2 are LGHDT and YNNKEL (reference sequence). The CDR3 loop is CASSQRPGPYEQYF. In nucleotides, the CDR3 is TGTGCCAGCAGCCAACGACCAGGTCCCTACGAGCAGTACTTC.

The chain links TRBV30 to TRBJ2-5; D is unresolved. Trimming left V 5 bases short and J 5 bases short, with 18 bases between. The CDR3 totals 14 residues. Per germline, CDR1 GTSNPN and CDR2 SVGIG (reference sequence). DNA for the CDR3: TGTGCCTGGGGGCAGTTGGACCACGAGGAGACCCAGTACTTC. As protein: CAWGQLDHEETQYF.

The chain recombines TRBV9 with TRBJ2-2; 10 bases align to TRBD2. Looked up from germline, CDR1 is SGDLS and CDR2 is YYNGEE. This CDR3 has 16 amino acids. The trim removed 6 bases at V and 7 bases at J, leaving 12 bases unmatched. The CDR3 here is CASIARPSGSIGELFF. The CDR3 bases are TGTGCCAGCATCGCCCGGCCTAGCGGGAGTATCGGGGAGCTGTTTTTT.